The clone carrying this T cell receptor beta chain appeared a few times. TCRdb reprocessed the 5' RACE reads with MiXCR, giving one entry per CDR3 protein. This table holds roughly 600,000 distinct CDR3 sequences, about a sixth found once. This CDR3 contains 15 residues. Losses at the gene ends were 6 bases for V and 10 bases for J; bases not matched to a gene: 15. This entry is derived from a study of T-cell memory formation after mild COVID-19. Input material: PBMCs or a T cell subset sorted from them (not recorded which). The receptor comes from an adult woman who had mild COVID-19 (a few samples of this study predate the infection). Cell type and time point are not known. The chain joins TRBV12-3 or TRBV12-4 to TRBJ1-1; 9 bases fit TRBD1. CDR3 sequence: CASSTGGAGAFGAFF. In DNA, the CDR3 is TGTGCCAGCAGCACAGGGGGCGCCGGTGCCTTTGGAGCTTTCTTT.